The rows below give T cell receptor beta chains drawn from one sample of a study of T-cell memory formation after mild COVID-19. MiXCR, applied by TCRdb to the 5' RACE reads, yields one record per CDR3 protein. The sample yields a few hundred thousand distinct CDR3 sequences, more than 20% seen once. What was sequenced was PBMCs or a T cell subset sorted from them (not recorded which). Every receptor here comes from a man between 18 and 35 years old who had mild COVID-19 (a few samples of this study predate the infection). Cell type and time point are not known. Each CDR3 is given with its conserved first and last residue.

CDR3aa: CASSQGGQGTDTQYF
v_gene: TRBV4-1

CDR3aa: CASSVGQINTEAFF
v_gene: TRBV9

CDR3aa: CASSLQGTSTDTQYF
v_gene: TRBV4-3

CDR3aa: CASSRTGNYQPQHF
v_gene: TRBV18

CDR3aa: CATSSRRDGLPYGYTF
v_gene: TRBV15

CDR3aa: CASSQNGETQYF
v_gene: TRBV3-1

CDR3aa: CASSLASPFTDTQYF
v_gene: TRBV27

CDR3aa: CASTSRGRQPQHF
v_gene: TRBV14

CDR3aa: CASTSTGDSPLHF
v_gene: TRBV7-9

CDR3aa: CASSHNRDGYEQYF
v_gene: TRBV12-3/TRBV12-4

CDR3aa: CASSQGFRTRSYEQYF
v_gene: TRBV4-1

CDR3aa: CATEGDRGQMGNQPQHF
v_gene: TRBV19

CDR3aa: CASSTRGPNTGELFF
v_gene: TRBV6-6

CDR3aa: CSAIEGPSADTQYF
v_gene: TRBV20-1

CDR3aa: CASSSFPRTSGANVLTF
v_gene: TRBV7-8

CDR3aa: CSASVSGSGANVLTF
v_gene: TRBV20-1

CDR3aa: CATSRVYGVSPLHF
v_gene: TRBV15

CDR3aa: CASSVGQGDTEAFF
v_gene: TRBV9

CDR3aa: CASSPRQGKETQYF
v_gene: TRBV5-4

CDR3aa: CASSLEGTIGGFF
v_gene: TRBV5-1

CDR3aa: CASSLNIGDTAGELFF
v_gene: TRBV7-6

CDR3aa: CSARERTSAGDTQYF
v_gene: TRBV20-1

CDR3aa: CASSLVLTSTDTQYF
v_gene: TRBV7-2

CDR3aa: CASSQVEGSYNSPLHF
v_gene: TRBV4-1

CDR3aa: CASSAAGRTGENSPLHF
v_gene: TRBV28

CDR3aa: CSARDWEDTIYF
v_gene: TRBV20-1

CDR3aa: CASSASYSGNTIYF
v_gene: TRBV7-6

CDR3aa: CSASRSHSPLHF
v_gene: TRBV20-1

CDR3aa: CASEYRGNTDTQYF
v_gene: TRBV2

CDR3aa: CASSLVPGRRTNTEAFF
v_gene: TRBV7-2

CDR3aa: CASSSRDRENQPQHF
v_gene: TRBV5-6

CDR3aa: CSASETGHYGYTF
v_gene: TRBV20-1

CDR3aa: CASSAGTDDTDTQYF
v_gene: TRBV5-1

CDR3aa: CASSLGGIFYGYTF
v_gene: TRBV7-9